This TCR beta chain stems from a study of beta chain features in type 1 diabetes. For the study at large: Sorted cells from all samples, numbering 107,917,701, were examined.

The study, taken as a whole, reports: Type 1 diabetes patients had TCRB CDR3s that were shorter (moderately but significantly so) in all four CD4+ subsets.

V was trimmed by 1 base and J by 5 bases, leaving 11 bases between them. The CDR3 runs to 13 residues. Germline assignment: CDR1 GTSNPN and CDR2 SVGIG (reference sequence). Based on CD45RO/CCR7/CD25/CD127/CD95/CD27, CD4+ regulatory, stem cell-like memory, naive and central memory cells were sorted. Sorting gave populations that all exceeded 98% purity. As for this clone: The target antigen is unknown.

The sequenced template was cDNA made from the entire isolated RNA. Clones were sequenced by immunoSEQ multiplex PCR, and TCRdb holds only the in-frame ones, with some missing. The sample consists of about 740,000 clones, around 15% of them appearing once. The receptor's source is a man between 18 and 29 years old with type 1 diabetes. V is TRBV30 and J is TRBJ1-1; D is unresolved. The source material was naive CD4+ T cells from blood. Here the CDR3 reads CAWSDFVRTEAFF. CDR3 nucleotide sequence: TGTGCCTGGAGTGACTTCGTTCGAACTGAAGCTTTCTTT.